The source of this T cell receptor (beta chain) is a study of blood T cell repertoires in COVID-19. Study at large: Acute and convalescent COVID-19 specimens originated in the United States, Italy and Spain. From T cells, B-cell-depleted T cells, or PBMCs came the material, which was cDNA or gDNA.

In the original analysis: Reference gene primer amplification in the assay estimated nucleated cell counts. The assay was immunoSEQ multiplex PCR, and TCRdb's table has in-frame clones only and misses some. From that table come the V and J calls and clone size; the DNA was used to work out D and trimming. The table has approximately 220,000 clones, 75% to 90% seen once; the top ten hold roughly 0.69%. This CDR3 has 15 residues. From germline, CDR1 is SGHTA and CDR2 FQGNSA. J lost 6 bases, V lost 3 bases, and 6 bases had no gene match. The sequence came from a man between 40 and 49 years old with acute or convalescent COVID-19. The sequenced material came from peripheral blood. This chain connects TRBV7-2 to TRBJ2-1; TRBD1 agrees at 9 bases. The CDR3 protein is CASSFDRGKGNEQFF. The CDR3 nucleotides are TGTGCCAGCAGCTTTGACAGGGGGAAGGGCAATGAGCAGTTCTTC.